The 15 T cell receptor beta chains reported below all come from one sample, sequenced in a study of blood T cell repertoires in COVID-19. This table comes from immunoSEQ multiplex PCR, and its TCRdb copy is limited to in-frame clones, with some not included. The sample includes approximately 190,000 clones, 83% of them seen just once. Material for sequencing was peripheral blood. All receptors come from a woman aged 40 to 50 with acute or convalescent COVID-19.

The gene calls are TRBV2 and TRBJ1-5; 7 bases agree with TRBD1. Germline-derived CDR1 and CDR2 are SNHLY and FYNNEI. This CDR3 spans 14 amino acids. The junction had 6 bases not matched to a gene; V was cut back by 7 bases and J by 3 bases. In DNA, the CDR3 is TGTGCCAGCACCCAGGGACAGCCCAATCAGCCCCAGCATTTT. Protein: CASTQGQPNQPQHF.

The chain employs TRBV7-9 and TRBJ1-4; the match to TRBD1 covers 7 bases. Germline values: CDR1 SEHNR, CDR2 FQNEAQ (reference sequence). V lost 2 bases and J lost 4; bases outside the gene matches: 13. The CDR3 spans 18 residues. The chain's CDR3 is CASSLQNAPGQINEKLFF. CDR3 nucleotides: TGTGCCAGCAGCTTACAGAACGCCCCGGGACAGATTAATGAAAAACTGTTTTTT.

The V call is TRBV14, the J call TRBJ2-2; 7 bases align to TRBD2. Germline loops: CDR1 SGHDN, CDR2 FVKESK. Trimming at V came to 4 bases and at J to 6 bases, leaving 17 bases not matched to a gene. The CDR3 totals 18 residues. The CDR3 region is CASSRARGGGERAGELFF. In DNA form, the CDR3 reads TGTGCCAGCAGCCGGGCCCGGGGCGGGGGAGAACGGGCCGGGGAGCTGTTTTTT.

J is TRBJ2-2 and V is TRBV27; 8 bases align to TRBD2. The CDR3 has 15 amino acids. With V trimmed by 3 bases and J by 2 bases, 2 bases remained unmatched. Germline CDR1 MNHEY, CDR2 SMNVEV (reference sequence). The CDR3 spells CASSFLAGNTGELFF. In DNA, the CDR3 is TGTGCCAGCAGTTTTCTAGCGGGCAACACCGGGGAGCTGTTTTTT.

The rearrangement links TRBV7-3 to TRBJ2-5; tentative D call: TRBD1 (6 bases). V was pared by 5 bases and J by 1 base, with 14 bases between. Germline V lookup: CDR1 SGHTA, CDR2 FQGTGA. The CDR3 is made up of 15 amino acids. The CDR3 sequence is CASSRTASIQETQYF. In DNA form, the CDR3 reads TGTGCCAGCAGCCGGACAGCATCGATCCAAGAGACCCAGTACTTC.

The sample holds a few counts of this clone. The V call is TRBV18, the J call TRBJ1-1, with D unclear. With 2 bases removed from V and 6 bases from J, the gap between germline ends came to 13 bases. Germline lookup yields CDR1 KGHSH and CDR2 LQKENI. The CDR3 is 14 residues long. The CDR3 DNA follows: TGTGCCAGCTCACCAACGCGTAGGAGGGCTGAAGCTTTCTTT. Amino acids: CASSPTRRRAEAFF.

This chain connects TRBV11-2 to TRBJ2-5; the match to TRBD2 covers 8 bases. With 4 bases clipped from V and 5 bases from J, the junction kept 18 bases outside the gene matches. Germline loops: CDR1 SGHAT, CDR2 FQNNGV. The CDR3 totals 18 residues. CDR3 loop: CASSSRGGLGRAWETQYF. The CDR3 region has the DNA TGTGCCAGCAGCTCCCGTGGGGGACTCGGGAGGGCCTGGGAGACCCAGTACTTC.

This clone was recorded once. The CDR3 is CASSSTGLATDTQYF. The CDR3 region has the DNA TGTGCCAGCAGTTCCACAGGGTTGGCCACAGATACGCAGTATTTT. The rearrangement joins TRBV27 to TRBJ2-3, with D perhaps matching TRBD1 (6 bases). V was cut by 4 bases and J by 2 bases, with 13 bases left in between. The germline gives CDR1 MNHEY, CDR2 SMNVEV (reference sequence). The CDR3 length is 15 residues.

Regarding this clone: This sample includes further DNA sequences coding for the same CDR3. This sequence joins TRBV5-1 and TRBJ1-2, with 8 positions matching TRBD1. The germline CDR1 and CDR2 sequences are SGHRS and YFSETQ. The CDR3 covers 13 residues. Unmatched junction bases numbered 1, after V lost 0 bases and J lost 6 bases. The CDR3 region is CASSLGQGNGYTF. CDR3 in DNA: TGCGCCAGCAGCTTGGGACAGGGGAATGGCTACACCTTC.

CDR3 nucleotides: TGCGCCAGCAGCCCCGGACAGGGACATTCACCCCTCCACTTT. Translation: CASSPGQGHSPLHF. This chain links TRBV5-1 with TRBJ1-6; 8 bases map to TRBD1. Looked up from germline, CDR1 is SGHRS and CDR2 is YFSETQ. The CDR3 loop spans 14 amino acids. J was trimmed by 8 bases and V by 4 bases; bases with no gene match: 5.

The CDR3 DNA is TGTGCCAGTAGTCCGGAGACACGGTTAGGGGCCCAGTCCTACAATGAGCAGTTCTTC. As protein: CASSPETRLGAQSYNEQFF. This chain links TRBV19 with TRBJ2-1; weak D call: TRBD1 (5 bases). With 5 bases removed from V and 1 base from J, the gap between germline ends came to 24 bases. The CDR3 is 19 amino acids. Germline-derived CDR1 and CDR2 are LNHDA and SQIVND (reference sequence).

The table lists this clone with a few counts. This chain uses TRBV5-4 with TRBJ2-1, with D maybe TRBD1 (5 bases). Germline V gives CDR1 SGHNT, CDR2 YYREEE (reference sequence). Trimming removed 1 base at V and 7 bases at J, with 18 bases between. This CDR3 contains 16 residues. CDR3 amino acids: CASSLSAGSPSNEQFF. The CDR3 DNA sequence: TGTGCCAGCAGCTTGAGCGCAGGGTCGCCCTCTAATGAGCAGTTCTTC. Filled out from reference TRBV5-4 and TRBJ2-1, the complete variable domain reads ETGVTQSPTHLIKTRGQQVTLRCSSQSGHNTVSWYQQALGQGPQFIFQYYREEENGRGNFPPRFSGLQFPNYSSELNVNALELDDSALYLCASSLSAGSPSNEQFFGPGTRLTVL.

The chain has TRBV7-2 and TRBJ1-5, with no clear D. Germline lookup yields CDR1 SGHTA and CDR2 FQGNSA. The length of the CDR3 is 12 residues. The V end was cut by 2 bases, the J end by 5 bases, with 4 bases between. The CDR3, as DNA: TGTGCCAGCAGCTTATATGATCAGCCCCAGCATTTT. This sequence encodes CASSLYDQPQHF. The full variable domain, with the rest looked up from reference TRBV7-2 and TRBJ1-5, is GAGVSQSPSNKVTEKGKDVELRCDPISGHTALYWYRQSLGQGLEFLIYFQGNSAPDKSGLPSDRFSAERTGGSVSTLTIQRTQQEDSAVYLCASSLYDQPQHFGDGTRLSIL.

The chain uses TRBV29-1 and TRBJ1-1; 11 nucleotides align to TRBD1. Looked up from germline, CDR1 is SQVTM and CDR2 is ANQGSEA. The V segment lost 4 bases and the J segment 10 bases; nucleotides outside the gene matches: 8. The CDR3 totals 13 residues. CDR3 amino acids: CSVVRDRGSGAFF. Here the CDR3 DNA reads TGCAGCGTTGTCCGGGACAGGGGGTCGGGAGCTTTCTTT.

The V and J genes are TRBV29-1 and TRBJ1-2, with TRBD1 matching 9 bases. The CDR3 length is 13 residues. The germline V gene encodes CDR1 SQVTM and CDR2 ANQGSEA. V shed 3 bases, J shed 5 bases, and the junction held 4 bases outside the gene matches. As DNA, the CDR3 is TGCAGCGTTGAGGACAGGGGAAGGTATGGCTACACCTTC. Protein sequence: CSVEDRGRYGYTF.